These 15 T cell receptor beta chains were sequenced from one sample in a study of T cell repertoires in cytomegalovirus infection. For these receptors, no antigen is known. TCRdb analysed the reads with MiXCR anew, one entry per CDR3 protein. The sample lists some 68,000 distinct CDR3 sequences; 22% were seen once. The sequencing input was PBMCs, sequenced either directly or after in vitro stimulation (not recorded which). The receptors stem from a human donor in good health (CMV status not recorded). Some clones in this sample may be carry-over from other donors' samples.

This clonotype was observed a handful of times. The V gene is TRBV12-5, the J gene TRBJ2-3, with a weak D call TRBD1 (7 bases). This CDR3 contains 16 residues. The V gene lost 5 bases and the J gene lost 5 bases, with 20 bases spanning the gap. In germline, CDR1 is LGHNT, CDR2 FRNRAP. CDR3: CASGPPRRGREDTQYF. For the CDR3, the DNA is TGTGCTAGTGGTCCTCCGCGGAGGGGGCGGGAAGATACGCAGTATTTT.

At least ten counts were recorded for this clonotype. The V and J genes are TRBV7-6 and TRBJ2-3; D unresolved. The CDR3 totals 12 residues. V was cut by 8 bases and J by 7 bases, with 13 bases left in between. Germline V lookup: CDR1 SGHVS, CDR2 FNYEAQ. For the CDR3, the DNA is TGTGCCAGCGGCCCCGGCGGAAATACGCAGTATTTT. Protein sequence: CASGPGGNTQYF.

This clonotype was seen a few times. CDR3 residues: CASSNSSTQYF. The CDR3 DNA sequence: TGTGCCAGCAGCAACTCCAGTACGCAGTATTTT. The rearrangement joins TRBV27 to TRBJ2-3; D is undetermined. The V and J ends lost 6 bases and 8 bases respectively, with 9 bases between them. CDR1 and CDR2 (germline): MNHEY, SMNVEV (reference sequence). The CDR3 covers 11 residues.

The rearrangement joins TRBV5-6 to TRBJ2-2, with TRBD1 matching 9 bases. Trimming cost V 3 bases and J 2 bases; bases outside gene matches: 2. This CDR3 is 15 amino acids long. Germline loops: CDR1 SGHDT, CDR2 YYEEEE. The CDR3 reads CASSSDRGNTGELFF. Here the CDR3 DNA reads TGTGCCAGCAGCTCGGACAGGGGCAACACCGGGGAGCTGTTTTTT.

This clonotype was detected ten times or more. This chain uses TRBV7-2 with TRBJ2-2; 8 bases fit TRBD1. Losses at the gene ends were 4 bases for V and 5 bases for J; bases not matched to a gene: 3. This CDR3 comprises 14 residues. CDR1 SGHTA and CDR2 FQGNSA come from the germline V gene. The CDR3 protein is CASSSGQGTGELFF. In DNA, the CDR3 is TGTGCCAGCAGCTCCGGACAGGGAACCGGGGAGCTGTTTTTT.

This clonotype was counted at least ten times. This chain connects TRBV19 to TRBJ1-1, with a possible D match to TRBD1 (5 bases). Trimming shortened V by 1 base and J by 3 bases, and 12 bases separated the two germline ends. The CDR3 runs 15 residues. The germline CDR1 and CDR2 sequences are LNHDA and SQIVND (reference sequence). CDR3 DNA sequence: TGTGCCAGTAGTATAGTCGGGGGAAGCGACACTGAAGCTTTCTTT. Translation gives CASSIVGGSDTEAFF.

V is TRBV5-1 and J is TRBJ2-7; D uncertain. Germline V gene lookup returns CDR1 SGHRS and CDR2 YFSETQ. This CDR3 has 15 amino acids. Trimming took 6 bases from V and 4 from J, leaving 20 bases between them. In nucleotides, the CDR3 is TGCGCCAGCAAATCATCCAAGGGTCTATGGTACGAGCAGTACTTC. Translating gives CASKSSKGLWYEQYF. The full variable domain, completed using reference TRBV5-1 and TRBJ2-7, is KAGVTQTPRYLIKTRGQQVTLSCSPISGHRSVSWYQQTPGQGLQFLFEYFSETQRNKGNFPGRFSGRQFSNSRSEMNVSTLELGDSALYLCASKSSKGLWYEQYFGPGTRLTVT.

This clonotype was picked up many times. The rearrangement joins TRBV7-2 to TRBJ2-2, with TRBD2 matching 12 bases. V dropped 6 bases and J dropped 6; count of bases not matched to a gene: 2. This CDR3 has 14 residues. Germline CDR1 reads SGHTA; CDR2 reads FQGNSA. The CDR3 here is CASSSSGRAGELFF. DNA of the CDR3: TGTGCCAGCAGTTCTAGCGGGAGGGCCGGGGAGCTGTTTTTT.

This clonotype was counted a few times. The rearrangement uses TRBV20-1 and TRBJ2-3; D is perhaps TRBD1 or TRBD2 (5 bases each). The CDR3 sequence is 14 residues long. Looked up from germline, CDR1 is DFQATT and CDR2 is SNEGSKA (reference sequence). The ends were cut back, 2 bases at V and 3 bases at J, with 12 bases in the middle. The CDR3 nucleotides read TGCAGTGCTAGATTGAGGGGCCCGACAGATACGCAGTATTTT. It is translated as CSARLRGPTDTQYF.

This clonotype was counted many times. This rearrangement joins TRBV12-3 or TRBV12-4 to TRBJ1-5; 7 bases line up with TRBD1. This CDR3 has 15 amino acids. The ends lost 3 bases at V and 7 bases at J; junction bases unmatched: 9. CDR3 amino acids: CASSLRGLRTQPQHF. CDR3 in DNA: TGTGCCAGCAGTTTGAGGGGGCTAAGAACGCAGCCCCAGCATTTT.

This clonotype was picked up a small number of times. V gene TRBV28 combines with J gene TRBJ1-1, with 10 bases identical to TRBD1. The CDR3 has 16 amino acids. Looked up from germline, CDR1 is MDHEN and CDR2 is SYDVKM. J was trimmed by 10 bases and V by 5 bases; bases with no gene match: 16. As DNA, the CDR3 is TGTGCCAGCAGTCTACTGTACCGGGACAGGGGAGGTAGAGCTTTCTTT. This codes for CASSLLYRDRGGRAFF.

This chain uses TRBV6-2 or TRBV6-3 with TRBJ1-1, with a possible D match to TRBD1 (6 bases). From germline, CDR1 is MNHEY and CDR2 SVGEGT. The CDR3 length is 14 residues. V was trimmed by 5 bases and J by 2 bases, leaving 12 bases between them. In DNA, the CDR3 is TGTGCCAGCAGTCAGGGGATCGAAAACACTGAAGCTTTCTTT. This translates into CASSQGIENTEAFF.

This clonotype was detected only a few times. The chain couples TRBV7-8 to TRBJ2-6, with TRBD2 matching 13 bases. The CDR3 runs to 19 residues. J lost 0 bases, V lost 5 bases, and 7 bases had no gene match. Germline V gene data show CDR1 as SGHVS and CDR2 as FQNEAQ. CDR3 bases: TGTGCCAGCAGCCCCCTATGGACTAGCGGGAGCTCTGGGGCCAACGTCCTGACTTTC. Encoded protein: CASSPLWTSGSSGANVLTF.

This clonotype was counted a few times. The CDR3 DNA follows: TGTGCCAGCAGCTTAGGTAATTCCTACGAGCAGTACGTC. Its translation is CASSLGNSYEQYV. This chain joins TRBV11-2 and TRBJ2-7; D not certain. Trimming pared 1 base from V and 1 base from J, leaving 5 bases between. The germline CDR1 and CDR2 sequences are SGHAT and FQNNGV. The CDR3 totals 13 residues.

The V and J genes are TRBV12-3 or TRBV12-4 and TRBJ2-7, with TRBD2 matching over 9 bases. This CDR3 has 14 amino acids. J lost 3 bases, V lost 3 bases, and 3 bases had no gene match. The CDR3, as DNA: TGTGCCAGCAGTTTCGCGGGAGGGGACTACGAGCAGTACTTC. Protein product: CASSFAGGDYEQYF.